A selection of T cell receptor beta chains follows, all from one sample in a study of T cell responses to AZD1222 COVID-19 vaccine. Profiling relied on immunoSEQ multiplex PCR, and the TCRdb table lists in-frame clones only, not all of them. Among under 100,000 clones listed, over 75% were seen once. The sample consisted of peripheral blood, taken 28 days after the second AZD1222 dose. The source is an adult who received the AZD1222 COVID-19 vaccine. Each CDR3 is given with its conserved first and last residue. Fields, in order: V gene, clone size, J gene, D gene, CDR3 DNA, CDR3 protein. The D gene is left open where the match is weak. Some rows have no size entry. The others give once, few or many, or a class for an expanded clone.

>TRBV6-5|once|TRBJ1-1|.
TGTGCCAGCAGTTATATGGGCAAAAACACTGAAGCTTTCTTT
CASSYMGKNTEAFF
>TRBV7-2|.|TRBJ1-1|.
TGTGCCAGCAGCTTAGACTTCGTTTTCCCTACTGAAGCTTTCTTT
CASSLDFVFPTEAFF
>TRBV10-2|.|TRBJ1-2|TRBD1
TGCGCCAGCAGCGGGACAGGGAACTATGGCTACACCTTC
CASSGTGNYGYTF
>TRBV6-5|.|TRBJ2-1|TRBD2
TGTGCCAGCAGTTCAGCGGGGAAGAGCTCCTACAATGAGCAGTTCTTC
CASSSAGKSSYNEQFF
>TRBV10-1|few|TRBJ2-2|.
TGCGCCAGCAGTGATCGGACACGTACGAACACCGGGGAGCTGTTTTTT
CASSDRTRTNTGELFF
>TRBV5-8|.|TRBJ2-3|.
TGTGCCAGCAGCTTGCCGGACCACCGCACAGATACGCAGTATTTT
CASSLPDHRTDTQYF
>TRBV3-1/TRBV3-2|.|TRBJ1-1|.
TGTGCCAGCAGCCGGGGGGCGGGGGGCACTGAAGCTTTCTTT
CASSRGAGGTEAFF
>TRBV27|.|TRBJ1-5|.
TGTGCCAGCAGTTTATCCAGAGGGCCCAATCAGCCCCAGCATTTT
CASSLSRGPNQPQHF
>TRBV14|.|TRBJ1-2|.
TGTGCCAGCAGCCAAGCTCGTACCCCGGGGGGCTACACCTTC
CASSQARTPGGYTF
>TRBV5-6|few|TRBJ1-1|TRBD1
TGTGCCAGCAGCTTGAGGACAGGCACTGAAGCTTTCTTT
CASSLRTGTEAFF
>TRBV28|.|TRBJ1-2|.
TGTGCCAGCAGCCTGAAAATCAGGGTTTATGGCTACACCTTC
CASSLKIRVYGYTF
>TRBV27|once|TRBJ1-2|TRBD1
TGTGCCAGCAGTTTCACAAACAGGGGGCGGTATGGCTACACCTTC
CASSFTNRGRYGYTF
>TRBV7-3|.|TRBJ2-7|.
TGTGCCAGCAGCTTAGAAAGGGGGGCATCCTACGAGCAGTACTTC
CASSLERGASYEQYF
>TRBV30|.|TRBJ1-3|.
TGTGCCTGGAGTTTCGGGGGAGGAAACACCATATATTTT
CAWSFGGGNTIYF
>TRBV7-2|.|TRBJ2-3|.
TGTGCCAGCAGCACGCAACCCCAGGGTGCAGATACGCAGTATTTT
CASSTQPQGADTQYF
>TRBV24-1|.|TRBJ1-2|.
TGTGCCACCAGCCAGGGGCCTGTCTATGGCTACACCTTC
CATSQGPVYGYTF
>TRBV19|.|TRBJ2-2|.
TGTGCCAGTAAAAGGTTAGGAGGGCGCGGCAGGAACACCGGGGAGCTGTTTTTT
CASKRLGGRGRNTGELFF